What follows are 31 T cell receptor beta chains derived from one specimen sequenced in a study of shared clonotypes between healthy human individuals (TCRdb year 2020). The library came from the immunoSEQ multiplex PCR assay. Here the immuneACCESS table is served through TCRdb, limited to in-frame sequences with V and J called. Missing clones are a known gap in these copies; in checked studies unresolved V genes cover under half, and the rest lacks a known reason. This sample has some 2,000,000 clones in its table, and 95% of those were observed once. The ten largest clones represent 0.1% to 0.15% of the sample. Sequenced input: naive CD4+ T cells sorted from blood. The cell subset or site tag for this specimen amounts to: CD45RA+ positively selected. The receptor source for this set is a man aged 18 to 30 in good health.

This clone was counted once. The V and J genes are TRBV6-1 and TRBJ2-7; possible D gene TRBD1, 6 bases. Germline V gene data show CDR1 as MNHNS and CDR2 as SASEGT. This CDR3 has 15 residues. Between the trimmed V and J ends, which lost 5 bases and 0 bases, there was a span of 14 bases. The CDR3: CASSHRTESSYEQYF. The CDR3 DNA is TGTGCCAGCAGTCATAGGACAGAAAGCTCCTACGAGCAGTACTTC.

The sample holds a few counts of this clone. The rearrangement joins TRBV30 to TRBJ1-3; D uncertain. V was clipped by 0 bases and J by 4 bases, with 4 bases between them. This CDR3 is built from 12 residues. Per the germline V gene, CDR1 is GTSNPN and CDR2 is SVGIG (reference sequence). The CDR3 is CAWSVWGNTIYF. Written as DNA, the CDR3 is TGTGCCTGGAGTGTATGGGGAAACACCATATATTTT. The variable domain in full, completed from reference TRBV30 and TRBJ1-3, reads SQTIHQWPATLVQPVGSPLSLECTVEGTSNPNLYWYRQAAGRGLQLLFYSVGIGQISSEVPQNLSASRPQDRQFILSSKKLLLSDSGFYLCAWSVWGNTIYFGEGSWLTVV.

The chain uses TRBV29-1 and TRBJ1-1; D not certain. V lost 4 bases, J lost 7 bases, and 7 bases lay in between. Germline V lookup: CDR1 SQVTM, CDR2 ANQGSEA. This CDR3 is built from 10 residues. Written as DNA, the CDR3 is TGCAGCGTTGGATTCGGTGAAGCTTTCTTT. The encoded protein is CSVGFGEAFF.

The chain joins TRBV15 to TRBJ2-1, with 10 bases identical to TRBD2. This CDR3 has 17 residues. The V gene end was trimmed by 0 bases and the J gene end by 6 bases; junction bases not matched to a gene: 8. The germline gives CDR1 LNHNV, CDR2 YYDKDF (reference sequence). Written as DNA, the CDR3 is TGTGCCACCAGCAGAGAGCCCCAAGCGGGAGGGGTCAATGAGCAGTTCTTC. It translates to CATSREPQAGGVNEQFF.

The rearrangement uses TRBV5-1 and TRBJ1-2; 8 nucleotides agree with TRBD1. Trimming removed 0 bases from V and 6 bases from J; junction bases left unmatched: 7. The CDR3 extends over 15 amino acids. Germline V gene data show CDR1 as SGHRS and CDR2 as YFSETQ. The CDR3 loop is CASSLGWTGMDGYTF. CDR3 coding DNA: TGCGCCAGCAGCTTGGGATGGACAGGGATGGATGGCTACACCTTC.

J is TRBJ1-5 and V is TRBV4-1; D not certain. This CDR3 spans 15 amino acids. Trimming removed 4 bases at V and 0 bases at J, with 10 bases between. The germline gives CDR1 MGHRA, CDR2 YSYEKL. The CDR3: CASSPFEDSNQPQHF. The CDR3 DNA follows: TGCGCCAGCAGCCCTTTTGAGGATAGCAATCAGCCCCAGCATTTT.

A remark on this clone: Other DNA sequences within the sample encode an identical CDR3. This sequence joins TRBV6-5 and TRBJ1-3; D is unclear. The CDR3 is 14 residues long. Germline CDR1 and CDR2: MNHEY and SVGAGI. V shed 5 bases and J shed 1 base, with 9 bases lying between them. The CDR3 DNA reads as TGTGCCAGCAGTCCTGGACGGTCTGGAAACACCATATATTTT. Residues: CASSPGRSGNTIYF.

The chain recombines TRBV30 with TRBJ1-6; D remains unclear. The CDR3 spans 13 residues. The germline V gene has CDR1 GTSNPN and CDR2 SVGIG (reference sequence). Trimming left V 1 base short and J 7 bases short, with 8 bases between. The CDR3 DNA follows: TGTGCCTGGAGTGAGGTGGCAAATTCACCCCTCCACTTT. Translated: CAWSEVANSPLHF.

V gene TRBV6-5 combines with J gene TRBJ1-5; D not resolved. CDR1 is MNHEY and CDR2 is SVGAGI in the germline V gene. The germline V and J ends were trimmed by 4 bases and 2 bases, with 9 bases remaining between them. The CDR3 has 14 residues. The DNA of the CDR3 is TGTGCCAGCAGTTTAGGGAAGGGCAATCAGCCCCAGCATTTT. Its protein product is CASSLGKGNQPQHF.

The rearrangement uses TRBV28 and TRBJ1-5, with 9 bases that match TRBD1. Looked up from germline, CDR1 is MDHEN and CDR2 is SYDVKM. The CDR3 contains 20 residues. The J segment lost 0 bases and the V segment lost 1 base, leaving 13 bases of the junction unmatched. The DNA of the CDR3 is TGTGCCAGCAGTTTATTCGGGACAGGGATGGACTTTTATAGCAATCAGCCCCAGCATTTT. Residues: CASSLFGTGMDFYSNQPQHF.

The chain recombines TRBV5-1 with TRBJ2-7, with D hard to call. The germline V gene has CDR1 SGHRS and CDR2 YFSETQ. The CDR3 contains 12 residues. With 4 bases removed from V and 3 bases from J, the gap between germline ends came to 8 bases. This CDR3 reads CASSQLGYEQYF. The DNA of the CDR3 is TGCGCCAGCAGCCAGCTAGGCTACGAGCAGTACTTC.

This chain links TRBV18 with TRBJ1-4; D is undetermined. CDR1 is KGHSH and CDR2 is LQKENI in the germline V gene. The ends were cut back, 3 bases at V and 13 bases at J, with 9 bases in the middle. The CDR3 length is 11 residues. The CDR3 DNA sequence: TGTGCCAGCTCACCCGGGGAAGGACTGTTTTTT. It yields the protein CASSPGEGLFF.

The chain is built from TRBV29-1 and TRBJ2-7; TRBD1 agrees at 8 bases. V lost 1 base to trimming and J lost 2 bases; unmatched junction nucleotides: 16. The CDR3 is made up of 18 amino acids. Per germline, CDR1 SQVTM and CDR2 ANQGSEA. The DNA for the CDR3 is TGCAGCGTTGAAGCCTACAACCCCGGACAGGGATGGCCCTACGAGCAGTACTTC. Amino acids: CSVEAYNPGQGWPYEQYF.

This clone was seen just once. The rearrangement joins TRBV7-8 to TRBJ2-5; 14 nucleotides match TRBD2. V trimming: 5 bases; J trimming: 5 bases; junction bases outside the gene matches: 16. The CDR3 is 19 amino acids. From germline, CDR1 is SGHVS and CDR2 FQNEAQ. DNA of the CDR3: TGTGCCAGCAGCAACACCCGACTAGCGGGGGGGCCTATTTCGGAGACCCAGTACTTC. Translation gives CASSNTRLAGGPISETQYF. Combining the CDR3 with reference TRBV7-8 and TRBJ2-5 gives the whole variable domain GAGVSQSPRYKVAKRGQDVALRCDPISGHVSLFWYQQALGQGPEFLTYFQNEAQLDKSGLPSDRFFAERPEGSVSTLKIQRTQQEDSAVYLCASSNTRLAGGPISETQYFGPGTRLLVL.

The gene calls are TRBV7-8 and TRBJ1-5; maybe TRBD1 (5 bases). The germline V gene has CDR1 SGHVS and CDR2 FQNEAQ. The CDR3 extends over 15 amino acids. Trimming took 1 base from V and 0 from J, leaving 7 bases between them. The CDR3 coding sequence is TGTGCCAGCAGCTTAGGACAGAATAGCAATCAGCCCCAGCATTTT. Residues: CASSLGQNSNQPQHF. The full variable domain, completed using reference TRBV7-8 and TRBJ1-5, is GAGVSQSPRYKVAKRGQDVALRCDPISGHVSLFWYQQALGQGPEFLTYFQNEAQLDKSGLPSDRFFAERPEGSVSTLKIQRTQQEDSAVYLCASSLGQNSNQPQHFGDGTRLSIL.

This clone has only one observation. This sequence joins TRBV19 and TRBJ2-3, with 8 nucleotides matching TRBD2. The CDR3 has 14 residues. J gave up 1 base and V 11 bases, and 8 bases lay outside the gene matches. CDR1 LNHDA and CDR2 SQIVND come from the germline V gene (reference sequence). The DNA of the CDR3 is TGTGCCTCCCGTCGGGGGGGCGGCACAGATACGCAGTATTTT. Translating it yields CASRRGGGTDTQYF.

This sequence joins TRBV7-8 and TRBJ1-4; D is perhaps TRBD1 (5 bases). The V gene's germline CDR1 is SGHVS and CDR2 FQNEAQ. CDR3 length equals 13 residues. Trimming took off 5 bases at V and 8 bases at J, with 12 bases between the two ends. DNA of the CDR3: TGTGCCAGCAGCGCCGGGCAGGGAGAAAAACTGTTTTTT. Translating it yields CASSAGQGEKLFF.

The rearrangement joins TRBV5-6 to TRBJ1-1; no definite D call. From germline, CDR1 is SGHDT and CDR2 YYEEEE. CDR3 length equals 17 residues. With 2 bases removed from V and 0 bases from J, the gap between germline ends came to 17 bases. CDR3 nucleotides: TGTGCCAGCAGCTTCAGAAGCGTGGTTGGGTTGAACACTGAAGCTTTCTTT. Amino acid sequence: CASSFRSVVGLNTEAFF.

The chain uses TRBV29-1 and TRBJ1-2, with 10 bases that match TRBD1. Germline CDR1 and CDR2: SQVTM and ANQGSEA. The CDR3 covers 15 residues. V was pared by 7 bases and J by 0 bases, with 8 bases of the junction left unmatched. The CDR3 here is CSADRGLPANYGYTF. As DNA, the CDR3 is TGCAGCGCCGACAGGGGGCTCCCTGCTAACTATGGCTACACCTTC.

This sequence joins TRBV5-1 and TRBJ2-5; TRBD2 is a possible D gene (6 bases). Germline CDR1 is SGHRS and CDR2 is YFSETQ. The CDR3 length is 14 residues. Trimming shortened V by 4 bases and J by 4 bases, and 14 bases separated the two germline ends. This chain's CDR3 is CASSPGTGTETQYF. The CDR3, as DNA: TGCGCCAGCAGCCCCGGGACTGGAACAGAGACCCAGTACTTC. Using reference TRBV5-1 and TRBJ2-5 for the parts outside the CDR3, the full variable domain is KAGVTQTPRYLIKTRGQQVTLSCSPISGHRSVSWYQQTPGQGLQFLFEYFSETQRNKGNFPGRFSGRQFSNSRSEMNVSTLELGDSALYLCASSPGTGTETQYFGPGTRLLVL.

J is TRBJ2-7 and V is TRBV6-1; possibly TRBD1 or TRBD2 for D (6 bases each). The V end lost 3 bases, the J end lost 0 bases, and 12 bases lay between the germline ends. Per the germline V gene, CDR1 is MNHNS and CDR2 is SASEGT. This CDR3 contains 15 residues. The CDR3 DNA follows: TGTGCCAGCAGTGATCTCGGGGGCGCCTCCTACGAGCAGTACTTC. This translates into CASSDLGGASYEQYF.

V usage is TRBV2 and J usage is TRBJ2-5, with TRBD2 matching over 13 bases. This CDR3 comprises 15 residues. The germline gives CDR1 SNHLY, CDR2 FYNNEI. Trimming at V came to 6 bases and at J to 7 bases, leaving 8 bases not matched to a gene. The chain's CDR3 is CASSGTSGAPVTQYF. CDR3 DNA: TGTGCCAGCAGCGGGACTAGCGGGGCCCCTGTGACCCAGTACTTC.

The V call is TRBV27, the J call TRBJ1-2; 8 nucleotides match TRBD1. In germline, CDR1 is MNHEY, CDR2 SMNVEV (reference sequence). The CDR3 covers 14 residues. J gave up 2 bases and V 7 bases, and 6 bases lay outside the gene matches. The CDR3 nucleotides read TGTGCCAGCAAACCTGGACAGGGAAACTATGGCTACACCTTC. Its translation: CASKPGQGNYGYTF.

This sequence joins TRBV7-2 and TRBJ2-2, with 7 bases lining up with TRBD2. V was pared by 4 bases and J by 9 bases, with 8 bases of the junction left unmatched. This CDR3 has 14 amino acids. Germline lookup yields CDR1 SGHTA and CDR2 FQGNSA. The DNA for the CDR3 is TGTGCCAGCAGCTCTAGCGGCCCCAACAGGGAGCTGTTTTTT. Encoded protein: CASSSSGPNRELFF.

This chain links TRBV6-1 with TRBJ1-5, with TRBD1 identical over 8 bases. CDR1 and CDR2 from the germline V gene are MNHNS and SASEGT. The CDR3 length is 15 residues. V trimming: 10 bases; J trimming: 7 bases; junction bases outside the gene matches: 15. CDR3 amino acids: CATRTGTSSVQPQHF. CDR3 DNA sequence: TGTGCCACCAGGACAGGGACCTCATCAGTACAGCCCCAGCATTTT.

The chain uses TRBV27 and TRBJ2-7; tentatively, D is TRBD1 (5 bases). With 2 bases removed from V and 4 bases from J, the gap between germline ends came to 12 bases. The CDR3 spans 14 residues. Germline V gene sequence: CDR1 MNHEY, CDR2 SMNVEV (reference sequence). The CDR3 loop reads CASSLQPGWYEQYF. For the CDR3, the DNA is TGTGCCAGCAGTTTACAACCAGGGTGGTACGAGCAGTACTTC.

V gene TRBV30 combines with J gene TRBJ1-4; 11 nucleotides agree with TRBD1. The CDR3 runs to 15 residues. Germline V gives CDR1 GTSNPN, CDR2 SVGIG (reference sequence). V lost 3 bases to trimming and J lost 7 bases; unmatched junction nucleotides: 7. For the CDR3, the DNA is TGTGCCTGGAGACCGTCAGGGACAGGGGGTGAAAAACTGTTTTTT. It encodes CAWRPSGTGGEKLFF.

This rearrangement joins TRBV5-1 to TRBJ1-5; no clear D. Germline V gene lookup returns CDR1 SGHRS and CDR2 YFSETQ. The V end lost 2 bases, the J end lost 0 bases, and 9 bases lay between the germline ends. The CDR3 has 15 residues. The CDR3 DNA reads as TGCGCCAGCAGCTTTGTCAGATTTAGCAATCAGCCCCAGCATTTT. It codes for CASSFVRFSNQPQHF.

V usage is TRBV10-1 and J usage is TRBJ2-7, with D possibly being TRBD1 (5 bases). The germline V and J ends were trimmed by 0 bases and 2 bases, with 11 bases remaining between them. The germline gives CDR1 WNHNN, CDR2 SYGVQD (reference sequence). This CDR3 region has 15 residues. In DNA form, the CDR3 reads TGCGCCAGCAGTGAGTCATCAGGGCTTACCTACGAGCAGTACTTC. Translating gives CASSESSGLTYEQYF.

CDR3 protein: CASSYAGTATSYEQYF. CDR3 sequence (DNA): TGTGCCAGTAGTTACGCCGGGACAGCGACCTCCTACGAGCAGTACTTC. The chain is built from TRBV19 and TRBJ2-7; 7 nucleotides match TRBD1. Trimming took 5 bases from V and 0 from J; bases not matched to a gene: 10. Per the germline V gene, CDR1 is LNHDA and CDR2 is SQIVND (reference sequence). The CDR3 consists of 16 residues.

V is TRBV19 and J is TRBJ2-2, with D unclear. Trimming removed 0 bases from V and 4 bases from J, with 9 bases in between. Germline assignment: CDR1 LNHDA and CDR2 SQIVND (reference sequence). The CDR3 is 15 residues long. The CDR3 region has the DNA TGTGCCAGTAGTATAGATCAGGTGTCCACCGGGGAGCTGTTTTTT. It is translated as CASSIDQVSTGELFF.